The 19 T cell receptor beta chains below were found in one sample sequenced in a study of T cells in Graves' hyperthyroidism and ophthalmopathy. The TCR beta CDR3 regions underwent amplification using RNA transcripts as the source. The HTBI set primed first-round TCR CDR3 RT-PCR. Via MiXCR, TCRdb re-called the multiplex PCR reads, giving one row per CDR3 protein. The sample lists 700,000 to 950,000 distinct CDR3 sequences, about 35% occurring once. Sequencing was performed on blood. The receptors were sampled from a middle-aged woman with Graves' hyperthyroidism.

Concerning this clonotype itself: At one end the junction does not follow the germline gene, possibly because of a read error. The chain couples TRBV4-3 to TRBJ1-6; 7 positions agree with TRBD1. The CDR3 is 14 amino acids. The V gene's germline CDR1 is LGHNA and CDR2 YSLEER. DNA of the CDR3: TGCGTCAGCAGCCAAGAAAGACAGGGTTCACCCCTCCACTTT. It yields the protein CVSSQERQGSPLHF.

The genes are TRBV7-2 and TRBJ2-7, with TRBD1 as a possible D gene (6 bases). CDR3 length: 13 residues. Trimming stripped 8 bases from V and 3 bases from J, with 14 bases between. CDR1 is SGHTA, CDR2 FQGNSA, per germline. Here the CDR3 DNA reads TGTGCCAGCTCACGATCGGACAGCTACGAGCAGTACTTC. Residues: CASSRSDSYEQYF.

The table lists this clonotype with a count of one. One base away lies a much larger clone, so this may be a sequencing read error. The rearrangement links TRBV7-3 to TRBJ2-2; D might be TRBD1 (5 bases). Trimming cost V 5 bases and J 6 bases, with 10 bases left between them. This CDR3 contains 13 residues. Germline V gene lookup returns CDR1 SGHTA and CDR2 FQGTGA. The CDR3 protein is CASSAQGPGELFF. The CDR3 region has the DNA TGTGCCAGCAGCGCCCAGGGTCCCGGGGAGCTGTTTTTT.

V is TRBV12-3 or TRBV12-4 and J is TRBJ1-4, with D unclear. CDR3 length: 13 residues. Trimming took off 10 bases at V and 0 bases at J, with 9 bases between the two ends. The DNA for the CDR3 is TGTGCCATCGGGGTTGCAACTAATGAAAAACTGTTTTTT. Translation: CAIGVATNEKLFF.

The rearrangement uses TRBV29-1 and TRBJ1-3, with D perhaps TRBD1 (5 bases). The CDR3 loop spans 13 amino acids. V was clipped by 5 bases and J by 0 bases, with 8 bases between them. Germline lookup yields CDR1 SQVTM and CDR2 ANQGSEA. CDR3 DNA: TGCAGCGTTCAGGGCACCTCTGGAAACACCATATATTTT. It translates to CSVQGTSGNTIYF. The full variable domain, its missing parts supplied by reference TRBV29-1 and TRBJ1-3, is SAVISQKPSRDICQRGTSLTIQCQVDSQVTMMFWYRQQPGQSLTLIATANQGSEATYESGFVIDKFPISRPNLTFSTLTVSNMSPEDSSIYLCSVQGTSGNTIYFGEGSWLTVV.

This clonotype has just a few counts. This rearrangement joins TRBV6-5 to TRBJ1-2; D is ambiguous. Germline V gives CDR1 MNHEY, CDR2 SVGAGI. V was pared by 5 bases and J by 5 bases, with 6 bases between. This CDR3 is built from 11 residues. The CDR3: CASSGYYGYTF. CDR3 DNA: TGTGCCAGCAGTGGGTATTATGGCTACACCTTC.

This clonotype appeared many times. DNA of the CDR3: TGTGCCAGCAGCCCCAGGGGAGAGGGCTATGGCTACACCTTC. This sequence encodes CASSPRGEGYGYTF. This chain connects TRBV7-8 to TRBJ1-2; a possible D gene is TRBD1 (6 bases). This CDR3 is built from 14 residues. CDR1 and CDR2 (germline): SGHVS, FQNEAQ. The V and J ends lost 5 bases and 4 bases respectively, with 14 bases between them.

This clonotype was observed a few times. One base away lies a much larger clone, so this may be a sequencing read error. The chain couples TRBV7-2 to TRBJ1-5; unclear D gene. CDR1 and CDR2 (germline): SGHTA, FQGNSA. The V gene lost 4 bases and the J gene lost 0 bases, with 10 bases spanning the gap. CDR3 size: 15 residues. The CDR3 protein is CASSSMGSSNQPQHF. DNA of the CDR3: TGTGCCAGCAGCTCCATGGGGAGTAGCAATCAGCCCCAGCATTTT.

In DNA form, the CDR3 reads TGCAGCGCCCCGGATAGAAGGAACACTGAAGCTTTCTTT. As protein: CSAPDRRNTEAFF. The chain joins TRBV29-1 to TRBJ1-1; D ambiguous. Looked up from germline, CDR1 is SQVTM and CDR2 is ANQGSEA. This CDR3 is 13 amino acids long. V lost 7 bases and J 1 base, leaving 13 bases between the germline ends.

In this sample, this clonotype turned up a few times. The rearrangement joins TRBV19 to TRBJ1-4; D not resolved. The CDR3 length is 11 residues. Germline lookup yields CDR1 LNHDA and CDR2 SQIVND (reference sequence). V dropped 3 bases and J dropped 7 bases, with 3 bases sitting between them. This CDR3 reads CASSISEKLFF. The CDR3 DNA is TGTGCCAGTAGTATCTCTGAAAAACTGTTTTTT.

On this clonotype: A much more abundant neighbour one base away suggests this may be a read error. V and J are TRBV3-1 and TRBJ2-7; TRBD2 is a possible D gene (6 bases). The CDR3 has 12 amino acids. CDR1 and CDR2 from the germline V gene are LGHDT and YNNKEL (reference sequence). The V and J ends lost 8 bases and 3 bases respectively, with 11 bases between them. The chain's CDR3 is CASQGGDYEQYF. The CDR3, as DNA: TGTGCCAGCCAGGGAGGAGACTACGAGCAGTACTTC.

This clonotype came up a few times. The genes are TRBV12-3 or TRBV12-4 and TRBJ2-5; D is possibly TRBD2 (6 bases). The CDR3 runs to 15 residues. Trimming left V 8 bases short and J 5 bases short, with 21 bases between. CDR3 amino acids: CASALSSQAGETQYF. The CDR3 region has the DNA TGTGCCAGCGCCCTTAGTTCACAGGCGGGGGAGACCCAGTACTTC.

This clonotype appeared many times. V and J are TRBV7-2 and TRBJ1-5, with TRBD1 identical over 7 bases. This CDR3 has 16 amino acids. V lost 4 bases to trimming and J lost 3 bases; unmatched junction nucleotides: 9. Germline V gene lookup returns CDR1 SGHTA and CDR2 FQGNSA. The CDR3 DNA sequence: TGTGCCAGCAGCTCAAACTCGGGGACAGTCAATCAGCCCCAGCATTTT. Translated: CASSSNSGTVNQPQHF.

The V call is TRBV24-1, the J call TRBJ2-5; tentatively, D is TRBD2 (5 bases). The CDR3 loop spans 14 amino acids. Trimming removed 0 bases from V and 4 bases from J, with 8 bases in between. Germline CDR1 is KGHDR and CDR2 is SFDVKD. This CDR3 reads CATSDLSGGETQYF. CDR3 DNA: TGTGCCACCAGTGATTTGAGTGGAGGAGAGACCCAGTACTTC.

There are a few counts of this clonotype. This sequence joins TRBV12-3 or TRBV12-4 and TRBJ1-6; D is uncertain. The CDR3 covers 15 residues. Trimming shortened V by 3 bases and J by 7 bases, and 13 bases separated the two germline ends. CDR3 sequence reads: CASSFSVTANSPLHF. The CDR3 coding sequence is TGTGCCAGCAGTTTTTCTGTCACAGCGAATTCACCCCTCCACTTT.

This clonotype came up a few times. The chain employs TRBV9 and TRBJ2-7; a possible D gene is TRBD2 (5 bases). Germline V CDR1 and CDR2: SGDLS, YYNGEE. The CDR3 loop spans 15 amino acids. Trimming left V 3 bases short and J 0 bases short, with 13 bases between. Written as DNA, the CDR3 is TGTGCCAGCAGCGCGGGATTGGACCTCTCCTACGAGCAGTACTTC. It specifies CASSAGLDLSYEQYF. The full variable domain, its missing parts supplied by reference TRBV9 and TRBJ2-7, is DSGVTQTPKHLITATGQRVTLRCSPRSGDLSVYWYQQSLDQGLQFLIQYYNGEERAKGNILERFSAQQFPDLHSELNLSSLELGDSALYFCASSAGLDLSYEQYFGPGTRLTVT.

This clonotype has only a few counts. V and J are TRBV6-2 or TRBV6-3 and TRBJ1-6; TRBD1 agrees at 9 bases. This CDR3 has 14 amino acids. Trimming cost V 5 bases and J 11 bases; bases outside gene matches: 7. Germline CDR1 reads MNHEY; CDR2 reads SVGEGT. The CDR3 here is CASSTPGQGPPLHF. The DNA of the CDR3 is TGTGCCAGCAGTACTCCGGGACAGGGACCACCCCTCCACTTT.

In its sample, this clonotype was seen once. For the CDR3, the DNA is TGCAGCTTCAAGGGACAGACCAATCAGCCCCAGCATTTT. It translates to CSFKGQTNQPQHF. This chain uses TRBV29-1 with TRBJ1-5, with 7 positions matching TRBD1. The V gene's germline CDR1 is SQVTM and CDR2 ANQGSEA. This CDR3 region has 13 residues. V was pared by 8 bases and J by 3 bases, with 7 bases of the junction left unmatched.

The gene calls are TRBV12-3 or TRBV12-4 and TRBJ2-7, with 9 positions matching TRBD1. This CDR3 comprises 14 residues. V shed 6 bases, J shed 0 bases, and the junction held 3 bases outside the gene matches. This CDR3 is CASRQTGGSYEQYF. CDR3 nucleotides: TGTGCCAGCAGACAGACAGGGGGCTCCTACGAGCAGTACTTC.